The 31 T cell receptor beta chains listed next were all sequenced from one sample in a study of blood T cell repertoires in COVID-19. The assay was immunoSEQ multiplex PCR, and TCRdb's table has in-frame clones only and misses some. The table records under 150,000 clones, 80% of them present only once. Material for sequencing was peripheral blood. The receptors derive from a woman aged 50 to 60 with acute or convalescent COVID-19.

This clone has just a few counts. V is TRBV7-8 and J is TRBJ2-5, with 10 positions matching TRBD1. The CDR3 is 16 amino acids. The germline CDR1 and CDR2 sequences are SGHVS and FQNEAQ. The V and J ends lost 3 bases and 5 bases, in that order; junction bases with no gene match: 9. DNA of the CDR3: TGTGCCAGCAGCTTCGGGCGGACAGGGGGTCTGGAGACCCAGTACTTC. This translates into CASSFGRTGGLETQYF.

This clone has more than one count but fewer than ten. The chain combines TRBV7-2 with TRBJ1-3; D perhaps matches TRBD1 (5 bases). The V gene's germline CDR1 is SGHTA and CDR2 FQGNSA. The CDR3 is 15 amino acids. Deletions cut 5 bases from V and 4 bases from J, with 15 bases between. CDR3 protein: CASSQTGLKGNTIYF. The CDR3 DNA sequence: TGTGCCAGCAGCCAAACGGGACTCAAGGGAAACACCATATATTTT.

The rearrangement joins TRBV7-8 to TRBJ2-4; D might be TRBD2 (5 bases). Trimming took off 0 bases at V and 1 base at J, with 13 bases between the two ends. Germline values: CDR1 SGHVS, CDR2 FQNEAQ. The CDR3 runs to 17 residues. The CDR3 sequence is CASSLARAVRAKNIQYF. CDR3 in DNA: TGTGCCAGCAGCTTAGCGAGGGCCGTGAGGGCCAAAAACATTCAGTACTTC.

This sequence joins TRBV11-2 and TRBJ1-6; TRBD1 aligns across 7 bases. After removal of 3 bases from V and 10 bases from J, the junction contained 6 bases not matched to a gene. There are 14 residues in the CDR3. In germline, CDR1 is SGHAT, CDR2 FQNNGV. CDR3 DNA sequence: TGTGCCAGCAGCTTTCCCGCAGGGGGGTCACCCCTCCACTTT. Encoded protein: CASSFPAGGSPLHF. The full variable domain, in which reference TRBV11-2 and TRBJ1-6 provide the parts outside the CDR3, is EAGVAQSPRYKIIEKRQSVAFWCNPISGHATLYWYQQILGQGPKLLIQFQNNGVVDDSQLPKDRFSAERLKGVDSTLKIQPAKLEDSAVYLCASSFPAGGSPLHFGNGTRLTVT.

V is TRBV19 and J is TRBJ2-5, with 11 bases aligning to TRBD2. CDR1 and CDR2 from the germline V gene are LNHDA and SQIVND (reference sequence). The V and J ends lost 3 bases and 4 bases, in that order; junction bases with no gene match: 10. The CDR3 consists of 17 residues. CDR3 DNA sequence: TGTGCCAGTAGTATGAGAGTAGCGGGGGGGCCAGGAGAGACCCAGTACTTC. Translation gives CASSMRVAGGPGETQYF.

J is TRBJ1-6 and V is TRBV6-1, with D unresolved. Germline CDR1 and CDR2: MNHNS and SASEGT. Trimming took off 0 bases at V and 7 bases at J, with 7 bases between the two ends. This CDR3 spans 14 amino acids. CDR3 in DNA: TGTGCCAGCAGTGAAGCCCCGGGGAATTCACCCCTCCACTTT. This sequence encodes CASSEAPGNSPLHF.

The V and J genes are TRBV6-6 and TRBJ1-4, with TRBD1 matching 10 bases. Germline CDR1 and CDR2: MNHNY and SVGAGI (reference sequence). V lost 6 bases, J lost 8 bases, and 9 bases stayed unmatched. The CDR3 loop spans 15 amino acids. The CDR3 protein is CASSPPGQGTEKLFF. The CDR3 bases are TGTGCCAGCAGCCCTCCGGGACAGGGGACCGAAAAACTGTTTTTT.

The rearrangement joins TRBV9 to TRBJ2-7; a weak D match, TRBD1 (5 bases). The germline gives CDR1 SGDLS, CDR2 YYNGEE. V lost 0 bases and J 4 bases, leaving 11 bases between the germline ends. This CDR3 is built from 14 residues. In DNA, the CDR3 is TGTGCCAGCAGCGTAGTAGGGGATGGGTACGAGCAGTACTTC. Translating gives CASSVVGDGYEQYF.

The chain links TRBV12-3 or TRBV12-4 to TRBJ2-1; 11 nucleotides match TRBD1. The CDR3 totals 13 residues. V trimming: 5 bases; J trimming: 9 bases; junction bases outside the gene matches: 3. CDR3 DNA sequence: TGTGCCAGCAGTAGGGACAGGGGGAGTGAGCAGTTCTTC. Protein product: CASSRDRGSEQFF.

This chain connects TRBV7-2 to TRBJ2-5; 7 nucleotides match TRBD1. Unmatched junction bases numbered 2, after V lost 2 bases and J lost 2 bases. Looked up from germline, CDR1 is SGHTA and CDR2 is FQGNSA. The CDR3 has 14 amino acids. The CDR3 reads CASSLQQGQETQYF. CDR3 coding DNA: TGTGCCAGCAGCTTACAACAGGGGCAAGAGACCCAGTACTTC.

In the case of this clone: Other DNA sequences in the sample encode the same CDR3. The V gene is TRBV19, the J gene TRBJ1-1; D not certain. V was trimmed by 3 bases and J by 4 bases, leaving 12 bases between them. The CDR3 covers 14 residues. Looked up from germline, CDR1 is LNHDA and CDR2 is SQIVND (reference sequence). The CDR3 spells CASSIGLAGTEAFF. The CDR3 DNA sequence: TGTGCCAGTAGTATTGGACTAGCAGGCACTGAAGCTTTCTTT.

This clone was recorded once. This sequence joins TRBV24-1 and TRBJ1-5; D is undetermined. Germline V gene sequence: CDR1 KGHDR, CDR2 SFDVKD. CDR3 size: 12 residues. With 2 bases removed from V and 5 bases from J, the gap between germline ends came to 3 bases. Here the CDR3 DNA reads TGTGCCACCAGTGATTCTTATCAGCCCCAGCATTTT. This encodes CATSDSYQPQHF.

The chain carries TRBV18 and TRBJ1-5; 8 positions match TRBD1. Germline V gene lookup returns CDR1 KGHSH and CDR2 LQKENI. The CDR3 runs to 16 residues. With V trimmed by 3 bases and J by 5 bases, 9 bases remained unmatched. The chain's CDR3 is CASSPSDRGDDQPQHF. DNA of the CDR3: TGTGCCAGCTCACCGAGCGACAGGGGAGACGATCAGCCCCAGCATTTT.

The DNA of the CDR3 is TGTGCCAGCTCAGGGACAGACAATGAAAAACTGTTTTTT. Translating gives CASSGTDNEKLFF. The chain joins TRBV18 to TRBJ1-4, with 7 bases that match TRBD1. J gave up 5 bases and V 5 bases, and 2 bases lay outside the gene matches. The CDR3 totals 13 residues. Germline V gene sequence: CDR1 KGHSH, CDR2 LQKENI.

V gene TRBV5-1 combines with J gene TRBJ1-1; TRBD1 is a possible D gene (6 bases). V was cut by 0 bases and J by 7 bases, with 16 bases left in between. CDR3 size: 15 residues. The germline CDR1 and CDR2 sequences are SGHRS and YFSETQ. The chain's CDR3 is CASSLATQGRDEAFF. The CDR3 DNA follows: TGCGCCAGCAGCTTGGCCACCCAGGGGAGAGATGAAGCTTTCTTT.

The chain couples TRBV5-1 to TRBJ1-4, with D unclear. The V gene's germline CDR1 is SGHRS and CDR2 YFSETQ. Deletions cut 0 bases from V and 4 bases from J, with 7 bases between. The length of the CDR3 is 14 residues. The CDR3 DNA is TGCGCCAGCAGCTTGGGTCAAAATAATGAAAAACTGTTTTTT. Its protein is CASSLGQNNEKLFF.

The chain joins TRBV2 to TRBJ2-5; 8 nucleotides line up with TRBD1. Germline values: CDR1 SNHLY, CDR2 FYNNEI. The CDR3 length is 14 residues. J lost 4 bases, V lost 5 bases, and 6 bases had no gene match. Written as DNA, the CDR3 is TGTGCCAGCAGTTCCGGCAGGGGGCGAGAGACCCAGTACTTC. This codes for CASSSGRGRETQYF. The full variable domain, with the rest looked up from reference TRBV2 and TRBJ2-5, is EPEVTQTPSHQVTQMGQEVILRCVPISNHLYFYWYRQILGQKVEFLVSFYNNEISEKSEIFDDQFSVERPDGSNFTLKIRSTKLEDSAMYFCASSSGRGRETQYFGPGTRLLVL.

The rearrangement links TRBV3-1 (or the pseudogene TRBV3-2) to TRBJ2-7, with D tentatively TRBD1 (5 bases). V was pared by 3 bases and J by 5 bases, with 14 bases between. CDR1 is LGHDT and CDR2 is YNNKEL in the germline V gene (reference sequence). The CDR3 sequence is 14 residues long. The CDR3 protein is CASSQSVLGHEQYF. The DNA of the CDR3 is TGTGCCAGCAGCCAGTCCGTTTTGGGGCACGAGCAGTACTTC.

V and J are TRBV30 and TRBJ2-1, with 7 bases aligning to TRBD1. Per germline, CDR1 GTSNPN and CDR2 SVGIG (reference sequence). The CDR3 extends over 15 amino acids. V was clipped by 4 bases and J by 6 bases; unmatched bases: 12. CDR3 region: CAWTWTGSVLNEQFF. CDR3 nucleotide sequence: TGTGCCTGGACCTGGACAGGTTCCGTTCTCAATGAGCAGTTCTTC.

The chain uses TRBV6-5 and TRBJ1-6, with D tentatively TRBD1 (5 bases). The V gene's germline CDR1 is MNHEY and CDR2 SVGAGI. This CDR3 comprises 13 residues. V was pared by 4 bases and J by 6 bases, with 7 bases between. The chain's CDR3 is CASSFRGNSPLHF. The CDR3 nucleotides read TGTGCCAGCAGTTTTAGGGGTAATTCACCCCTCCACTTT.

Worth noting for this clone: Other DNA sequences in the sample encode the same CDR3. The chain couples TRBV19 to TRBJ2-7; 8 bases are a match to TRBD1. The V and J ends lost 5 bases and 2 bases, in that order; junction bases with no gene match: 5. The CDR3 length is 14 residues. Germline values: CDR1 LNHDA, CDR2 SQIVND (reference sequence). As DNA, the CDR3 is TGTGCCAGTAGTCCCGGGACAGGCGCCTACGAGCAGTACTTC. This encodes CASSPGTGAYEQYF.

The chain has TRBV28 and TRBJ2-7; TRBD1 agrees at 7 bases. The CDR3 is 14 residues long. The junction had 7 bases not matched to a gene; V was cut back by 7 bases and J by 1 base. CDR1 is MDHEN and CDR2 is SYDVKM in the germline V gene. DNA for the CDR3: TGTGCCAGCACGTTACCGGGACAGTCCTACGAGCAGTACTTC. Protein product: CASTLPGQSYEQYF. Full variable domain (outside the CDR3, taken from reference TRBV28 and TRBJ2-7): DVKVTQSSRYLVKRTGEKVFLECVQDMDHENMFWYRQDPGLGLRLIYFSYDVKMKEKGDIPEGYSVSREKKERFSLILESASTNQTSMYLCASTLPGQSYEQYFGPGTRLTVT.

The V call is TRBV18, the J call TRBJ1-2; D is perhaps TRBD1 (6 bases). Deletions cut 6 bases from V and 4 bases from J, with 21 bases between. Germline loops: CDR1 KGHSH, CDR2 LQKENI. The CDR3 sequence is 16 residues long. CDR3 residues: CASSPNRDAAIYGYTF. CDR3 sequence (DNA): TGTGCCAGCTCGCCTAACAGGGACGCGGCTATCTATGGCTACACCTTC. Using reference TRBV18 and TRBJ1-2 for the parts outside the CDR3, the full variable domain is NAGVMQNPRHLVRRRGQEARLRCSPMKGHSHVYWYRQLPEEGLKFMVYLQKENIIDESGMPKERFSAEFPKEGPSILRIQQVVRGDSAAYFCASSPNRDAAIYGYTFGSGTRLTVV.

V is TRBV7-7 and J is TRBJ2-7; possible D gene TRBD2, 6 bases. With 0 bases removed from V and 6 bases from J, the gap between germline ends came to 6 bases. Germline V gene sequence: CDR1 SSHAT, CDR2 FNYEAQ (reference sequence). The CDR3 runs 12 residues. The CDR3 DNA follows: TGTGCCAGCAGCTTAGCGGGAGGCGAGCAGTACTTC. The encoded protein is CASSLAGGEQYF.

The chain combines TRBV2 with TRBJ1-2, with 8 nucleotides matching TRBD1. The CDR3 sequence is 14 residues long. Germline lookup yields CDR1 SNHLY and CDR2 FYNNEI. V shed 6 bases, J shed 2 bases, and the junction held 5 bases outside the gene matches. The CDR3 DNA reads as TGTGCCAGCAGCCCCGACAGGGGAAACTATGGCTACACCTTC. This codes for CASSPDRGNYGYTF.

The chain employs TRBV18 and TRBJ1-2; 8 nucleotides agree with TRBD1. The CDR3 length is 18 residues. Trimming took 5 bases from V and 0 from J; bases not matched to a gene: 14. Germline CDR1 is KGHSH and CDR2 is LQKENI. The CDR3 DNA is TGTGCCAGCTCATCGGCCGGACAGGGTTCCTCAGCTAACTATGGCTACACCTTC. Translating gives CASSSAGQGSSANYGYTF.

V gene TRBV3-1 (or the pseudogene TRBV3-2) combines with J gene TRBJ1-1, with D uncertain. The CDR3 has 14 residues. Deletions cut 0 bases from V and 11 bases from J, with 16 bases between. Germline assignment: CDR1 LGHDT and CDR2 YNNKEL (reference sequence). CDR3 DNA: TGTGCCAGCAGCCAAGATGACGGGTCCGCACCGGCTTTCTTT. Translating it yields CASSQDDGSAPAFF.

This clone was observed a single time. In DNA form, the CDR3 reads TGTGCCAGCAGCGACGGGACAGGAGGCGAGACCCAGTACTTC. It codes for CASSDGTGGETQYF. The V call is TRBV7-9, the J call TRBJ2-5; 8 bases agree with TRBD1. J lost 5 bases, V lost 5 bases, and 7 bases had no gene match. The CDR3 extends over 14 amino acids. Germline assignment: CDR1 SEHNR and CDR2 FQNEAQ (reference sequence).

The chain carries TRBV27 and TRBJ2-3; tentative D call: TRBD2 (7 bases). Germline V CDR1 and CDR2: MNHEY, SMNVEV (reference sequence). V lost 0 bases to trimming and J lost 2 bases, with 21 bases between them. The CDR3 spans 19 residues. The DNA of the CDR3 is TGTGCCAGCAGTTTATCCCGGGGCCGGGGGGCGAGAATCACAGATACGCAGTATTTT. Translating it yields CASSLSRGRGARITDTQYF.

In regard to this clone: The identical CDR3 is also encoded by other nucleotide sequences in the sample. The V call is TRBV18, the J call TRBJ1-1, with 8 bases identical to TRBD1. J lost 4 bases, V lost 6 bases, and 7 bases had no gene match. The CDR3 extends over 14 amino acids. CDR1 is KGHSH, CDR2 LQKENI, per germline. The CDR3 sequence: CASSPRTGGTEAFF. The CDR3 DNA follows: TGTGCCAGCTCCCCAAGAACAGGGGGCACTGAAGCTTTCTTT.

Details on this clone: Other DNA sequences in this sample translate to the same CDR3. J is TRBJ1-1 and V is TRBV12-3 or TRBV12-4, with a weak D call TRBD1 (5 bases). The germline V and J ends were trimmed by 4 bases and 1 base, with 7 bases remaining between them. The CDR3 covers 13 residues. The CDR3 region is CASSSQENTEAFF. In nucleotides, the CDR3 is TGTGCCAGCAGTTCACAGGAGAACACTGAAGCTTTCTTT.